These T cell receptor beta chains were read from a single sample in a study of blood T cell repertoires in COVID-19. Repertoires were generated with immunoSEQ multiplex PCR, while TCRdb's copy carries only in-frame clones and drops some. The sample holds roughly 120,000 clones, more than 70% seen once. Sequenced input: peripheral blood. These receptors came from a woman aged 70-85 years who had recovered from COVID-19. CDR3s include the opening cysteine and the closing phenylalanine or tryptophan. Fields, in order: J gene, V gene, D gene, clone size, CDR3 protein, CDR3 DNA. D genes are given only for firm matches. The listing skips clone size in some rows; elsewhere it reads once, few, many or a size class.

>TRBJ2-3|TRBV7-6|TRBD2|-
CASSGGAGDRTDTQYF
TGTGCCAGCAGCGGCGGGGCGGGAGACCGCACAGATACGCAGTATTTT
>TRBJ2-7|TRBV9|TRBD1|few
CASSVGGQGAYEQYF
TGTGCCAGCAGCGTAGGAGGGCAGGGGGCCTACGAGCAGTACTTC
>TRBJ2-6|TRBV6-6|-|-
CASRLLSSGANVLTF
TGTGCCAGCAGGCTCCTAAGCTCTGGGGCCAACGTCCTGACTTTC
>TRBJ1-5|TRBV18|TRBD1|-
CASSSTGGMNQPQHF
TGTGCCAGCTCATCCACAGGGGGGATGAATCAGCCCCAGCATTTT
>TRBJ2-5|TRBV5-4|-|-
CASSPQGRETQYF
TGTGCCAGCAGCCCACAGGGGAGGGAGACCCAGTACTTC
>TRBJ2-6|TRBV3-1/TRBV3-2|-|-
CASQGVGGANVLTF
TGTGCCAGCCAAGGAGTCGGTGGGGCCAACGTCCTGACTTTC
>TRBJ2-1|TRBV7-3|-|-
CASSWGLNNEQFF
TGTGCCAGCAGCTGGGGCCTCAACAATGAGCAGTTCTTC
>TRBJ2-2|TRBV5-4|TRBD1|few
CASSRDRNGELFF
TGTGCCAGCAGCCGGGACAGGAACGGGGAGCTGTTTTTT
>TRBJ2-3|TRBV7-2|-|-
CASSIFLGNTQYF
TGTGCCAGCAGTATTTTCCTCGGTAATACGCAGTATTTT
>TRBJ2-3|TRBV9|TRBD2|few
CASSVEGLGRPDTQYF
TGTGCCAGCAGCGTCGAGGGACTAGGTCGGCCAGATACGCAGTATTTT
>TRBJ2-3|TRBV6-2/TRBV6-3|-|-
CASSYQTGINTQYF
TGTGCCAGCAGTTACCAAACAGGGATTAATACGCAGTATTTT
>TRBJ1-1|TRBV5-1|TRBD1|-
CASSFRGQENTEAFF
TGCGCCAGCAGCTTCAGGGGGCAGGAGAACACTGAAGCTTTCTTT
>TRBJ1-5|TRBV7-2|-|-
CASSLWGQGNFQPQRF
-